The sequence of this T cell receptor beta chain was determined in a study of T cell repertoires in cytomegalovirus infection. Study outcomes and limitations: Dominating the ex vivo response were HLA-C-restricted CMV-specific TCR beta clonotypes.

This clonotype was seen many times. What it binds is unknown. This CDR3 comprises 14 residues. Per germline, CDR1 MNHEY and CDR2 SVGAGI. With 5 bases removed from V and 7 bases from J, the gap between germline ends came to 18 bases. Each CDR3 protein gets one entry after TCRdb re-called the reads with MiXCR. The sample gives 200,000 to 300,000 distinct CDR3 sequences, roughly 10% of which show up once; roughly 16% is in the top ten. Sequenced material: PBMCs. This sequence was found in a human donor in good health (CMV status not recorded). Some clones in this sample may be carry-over from other donors' samples. This sequence joins TRBV6-5 and TRBJ2-7, with D hard to call. In DNA form, the CDR3 reads TGTGCCAGCAGTACTGGTGTGGGCGTAGGGGAGCAGTACTTC. Residues: CASSTGVGVGEQYF.